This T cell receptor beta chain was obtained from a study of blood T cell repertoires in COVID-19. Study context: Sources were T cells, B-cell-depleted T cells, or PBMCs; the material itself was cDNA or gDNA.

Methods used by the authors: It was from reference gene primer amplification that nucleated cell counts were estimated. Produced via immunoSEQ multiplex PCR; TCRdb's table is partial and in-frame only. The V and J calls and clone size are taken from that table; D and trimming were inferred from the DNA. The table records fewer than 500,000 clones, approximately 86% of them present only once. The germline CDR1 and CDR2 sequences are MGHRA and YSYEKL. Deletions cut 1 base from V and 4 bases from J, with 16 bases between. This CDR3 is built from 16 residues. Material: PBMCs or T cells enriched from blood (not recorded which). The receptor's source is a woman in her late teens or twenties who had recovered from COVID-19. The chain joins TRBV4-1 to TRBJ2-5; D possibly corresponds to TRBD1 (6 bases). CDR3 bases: TGCGCCAGCAGCCAAGTTGGCAGGGGTTCAGGAGAGACCCAGTACTTC. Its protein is CASSQVGRGSGETQYF.